The TCR beta chain described here comes from a study of CD4 T cells in relation to SARS-CoV-2 and coronaviruses (TCRdb year 2021). About the investigation overall: In the ViraFEST assay, PBMCs were grown with antigen for 10 days, and TCR beta CDR3s were then sequenced to identify antigen-specific clonal expansions. Memory CD4+ T cell crossreactivity between SARS-CoV-2 and common cold coronavirus spike proteins was assessed at the TCR clonotype level in the study. Shared crossreactive spike epitopes were mapped to their HLA restriction using patient-derived lymphoblastoid cell lines. Samples from a few pre-COVID donors and the naive versus memory experiments were sequenced with the Adaptive Biotechnologies TCR-sequencing kit; other data were Illumina-based. A different, Illumina-based TCR-beta assay was used to sequence expansion assays from other donors in the study. An HIV-1 Nef peptide pool or a culture without peptide was used as the negative reference condition.

General conclusions and limits of the study: In roughly two thirds of donors, memory CD4+ clonotypes turned up that crossrecognized SARS-CoV-2 and at least one common cold coronavirus spike. Crossreactive clones showed significantly weaker SARS-CoV-2-driven expansion than monoreactive clones, consistent with antigenic imprinting. Crossreactivity analysis was centred on spike protein, so crossreactivity against other viral proteins was not assessed. Small numbers of patients and of tested TCRs were a limitation of the study. No donor contributed both pre-pandemic and post-infection samples, which limited tracing the source of pre-existing responses.

The library was made by the immunoSEQ multiplex PCR assay. Regarding the original processing steps: During preprocessing, nonproductive sequences were removed, as were CDR3s that did not start with C, did not end with F or W, or were shorter than 7 amino acids. Antigen-specific clonotypes were called with the MANAFEST web app, based on expansion relative to reference and other culture wells. A clone counted as positive if significantly expanded in 2 of 3 replicate wells versus the reference culture at FDR below 0.05. For a clone to be considered positive, significant expansion relative to all other tandem wells and an odds ratio above 5 were also required. Pairwise Levenshtein distance, computed with the stringdist R package after three terminal residues were trimmed from each end, was used as the measure of CDR3 homology. TCRdb retrieved this table from immuneACCESS and kept in-frame rearrangements only. Not all clones are present; in checked studies, unresolved V genes account for under half, and no reason is known for the remainder. V and J calls and clone size are copied from that table; D and trimming were computed from the DNA. The sample table lists tens of thousands of clones, approximately 80% of them with a count of one. The ten largest clonotypes hold 21% of the sample.

Germline trimming: 4 bases from V, 3 bases from J; junction bases outside gene matches: 5. Including the terminal cysteine and phenylalanine, the CDR3 comprises 14 residues. Kept here is only the CDR3 DNA, which spans 42 bases and is read in frame from base 1. CDR1 SQVTM and CDR2 ANQGSEA are derived from the germline V gene. As to this clone: Its antigen has not been determined. Within one base of it there is no much larger clone, and no base qualities were kept.

CD4+ T cells from unexposed donors were collected before the COVID-19 pandemic (2011-2018). The EasySep CD4+ T cell isolation kit was used to isolate CD4+ T cells once the cultures had run for about 11 days. Unexposed donor CD4+ T cells were tested for reactivity to SARS-CoV-2 S and N and four common cold coronavirus spike pools, as cell number allowed. PBMCs were cultured at around 2 million per well in IMDM supplemented with 5% human AB serum and 8 to 10 IU/ml IL-2. Half of the culture medium was replaced with fresh IL-2-containing medium on days 3 and 7. Triplicate replicate wells were generally used for each peptide culture condition. The leukapheresis product used for the unexposed donors was purchased from a commercial source. Ficoll-Paque PLUS gradient centrifugation was used to isolate PBMCs from either whole blood or leukapheresis product. The PBMCs went either fresh into the expansion assay or into cryopreservation at -140 degrees C. The QIAamp Micro DNA Kit was used to extract genomic DNA from the CD4+ T cells.

Material for sequencing was CD4+ T cells from PBMCs, cultured in vitro. The TCR originated in a human donor in good health. The chain uses TRBV29-1 and TRBJ2-1, with 8 bases in between that match TRBD1. The nucleotide sequence is TGCAGCGTTGCCAGGACAGGGATCTACAATGAGCAGTTCTTC. Translated, it gives CSVARTGIYNEQFF.